Below, one TCR beta chain is given with its context. The CDR3 has 15 residues. Trimming removed 4 bases at V and 0 bases at J, with 9 bases between. Per germline, CDR1 SGHNT and CDR2 YENEEA. Sequencing was performed with immunoSEQ multiplex PCR; in TCRdb, only in-frame clones are kept and a portion is missing. Of 170,000 or so clones listed, roughly 85% are singletons. The data were taken from a study of cytomegalovirus exposure and HLA in healthy donors. This chain uses TRBV11-3 with TRBJ2-2; possible D gene TRBD2, 5 bases. Sequencing input: PBMCs. This sequence was found in a man younger than 35 in good health and CMV-seropositive. CDR3 DNA: TGTGCCAGCAGCTCCGACTACCCGAACACCGGGGAGCTGTTTTTT. Amino acid sequence: CASSSDYPNTGELFF.